This entry lists 15 T cell receptor beta chains sequenced from one sample in a study of cytomegalovirus exposure and HLA in healthy donors. PCR employed 60 Vbeta and 13 Jbeta primers. Here immunoSEQ multiplex PCR was the method, and the copy in TCRdb shows in-frame clones only, minus some. The table records 150,000 to 200,000 clones, around three quarters of them present only once. Sequenced material: PBMCs. These receptors all come from a woman in her thirties or forties in good health and CMV-seronegative.

The J gene is TRBJ2-3, the V gene TRBV9; D is perhaps TRBD2 (5 bases). V was clipped by 6 bases and J by 2 bases, with 7 bases between them. The CDR3 has 12 residues. The germline V gene has CDR1 SGDLS and CDR2 YYNGEE. The CDR3: CASKDSTDTQYF. In DNA form, the CDR3 reads TGTGCCAGCAAGGACTCCACAGATACGCAGTATTTT.

The rearrangement joins TRBV5-1 to TRBJ2-7, with a possible D match to TRBD1 (6 bases). This CDR3 spans 15 amino acids. Trimming removed 4 bases at V and 6 bases at J, with 20 bases between. Germline-derived CDR1 and CDR2 are SGHRS and YFSETQ. As DNA, the CDR3 is TGCGCCAGCAGCCCCTACTCCGGGACACTCGGCGAGCAGTACTTC. Translating gives CASSPYSGTLGEQYF.

The V gene is TRBV6-5, the J gene TRBJ2-1; the match to TRBD2 covers 9 bases. The CDR3 runs to 13 residues. From germline, CDR1 is MNHEY and CDR2 SVGAGI. V gave up 6 bases and J gave up 12 bases; unmatched junction bases: 9. The CDR3 DNA is TGTGCCAGCAGATTCACCCTAGCGGGACGGCAGTTCTTC. Translation gives CASRFTLAGRQFF.

V and J are TRBV18 and TRBJ1-3; 7 bases are shared with TRBD1. The CDR3 has 14 residues. Germline-derived CDR1 and CDR2 are KGHSH and LQKENI. V shed 6 bases and J 4 bases; nucleotides not matched to a gene: 6. CDR3 region: CASSPDRVGNTIYF. DNA for the CDR3: TGTGCCAGCTCGCCTGACAGGGTCGGAAACACCATATATTTT.

The gene calls are TRBV28 and TRBJ2-7; 10 positions agree with TRBD2. This CDR3 is built from 16 residues. CDR1 is MDHEN, CDR2 SYDVKM, per germline. Germline trimming cut 4 bases from V and 3 bases from J; bases unmatched to any gene: 9. The CDR3 reads CASSSSNSGGLYEQYF. The CDR3 DNA follows: TGTGCCAGCAGTTCCTCGAATAGCGGGGGGCTCTACGAGCAGTACTTC.

On this clone itself: Lacking the conserved final phenylalanine or tryptophan, this CDR3 likely reflects a read error. No DNA is shown, since the ends of the CDR3 on it are uncertain; the CDR3 is the one TCRdb lists. The chain carries TRBV21-1 and TRBJ1-2; the DNA was not compared with TRBD1, the D call given in the table. TRBV21-1 is an annotated pseudogene. The CDR3 adds up to 14 amino acids, both ends counted. The CDR3 loop reads CASSKRGTGPAVCN.

This chain joins TRBV5-1 and TRBJ2-5, with a weak D call TRBD1 (6 bases). This CDR3 region has 15 residues. Germline V gives CDR1 SGHRS, CDR2 YFSETQ. V gave up 4 bases and J gave up 1 base, with 14 bases separating them. The CDR3 region is CASSLTGLPQETQYF. The CDR3, as DNA: TGCGCCAGCAGCCTTACAGGGCTCCCCCAAGAGACCCAGTACTTC.

V gene TRBV6-6 combines with J gene TRBJ2-3; D is uncertain. This CDR3 spans 11 amino acids. The germline V gene encodes CDR1 MNHNY and CDR2 SVGAGI (reference sequence). V was clipped by 5 bases and J by 4 bases, with 4 bases between them. CDR3 loop: CASSGSDTQYF. The DNA of the CDR3 is TGTGCCAGCAGTGGCTCAGATACGCAGTATTTT.

The chain employs TRBV6-1 and TRBJ1-1; D uncertain. CDR1 and CDR2 (germline): MNHNS, SASEGT. The V end lost 5 bases, the J end lost 8 bases, and 21 bases lay between the germline ends. This CDR3 spans 15 amino acids. The CDR3 is CASSPRWTGTPEAFF. For the CDR3, the DNA is TGTGCCAGCAGTCCCCGCTGGACGGGAACGCCGGAAGCTTTCTTT.

V and J are TRBV2 and TRBJ1-2; the match to TRBD1 covers 11 bases. The germline CDR1 and CDR2 sequences are SNHLY and FYNNEI. J was trimmed by 8 bases and V by 0 bases; bases with no gene match: 8. The CDR3 runs 16 residues. In DNA form, the CDR3 reads TGTGCCAGCAGTGAAGCGTTAGGACAGGGGGCGCGGGGCTACACCTTC. Translation: CASSEALGQGARGYTF.

The V and J genes are TRBV5-1 and TRBJ2-2; weak D call: TRBD1 (5 bases). This CDR3 region has 16 residues. Trimming left V 6 bases short and J 1 base short, with 16 bases between. Germline CDR1 SGHRS, CDR2 YFSETQ. Written as DNA, the CDR3 is TGCGCCAGCATGAATGGCGCCAGGGAGAACACCGGGGAGCTGTTTTTT. This gives the protein CASMNGARENTGELFF.

V and J are TRBV25-1 and TRBJ1-1, with 8 bases lining up with TRBD1. Germline CDR1 and CDR2: MGHDK and SYGVNS. The CDR3 runs 15 residues. Trimming cost V 9 bases and J 2 bases; bases outside gene matches: 11. CDR3 sequence: CASQGALGLNTEAFF. The CDR3 DNA follows: TGTGCCAGTCAGGGGGCGTTAGGGCTAAACACTGAAGCTTTCTTT.

This clone occurred a few times. The rearrangement uses TRBV5-4 and TRBJ2-3; 10 bases line up with TRBD2. The CDR3 runs to 17 residues. V shed 4 bases and J 3 bases; nucleotides not matched to a gene: 11. Germline CDR1 reads SGHNT; CDR2 reads YYREEE (reference sequence). CDR3: CASSRPSSGRGTDTQYF. The CDR3 DNA follows: TGTGCCAGCAGCCGCCCATCTAGCGGGAGAGGGACAGATACGCAGTATTTT.

This clone was seen a handful of times. The CDR3 nucleotides read TGCGCCAGCAGCCGAAGCGGGAGGGACCCAGATACGCAGTATTTT. Translating gives CASSRSGRDPDTQYF. This chain links TRBV5-1 with TRBJ2-3; TRBD2 aligns across 10 bases. CDR1 SGHRS and CDR2 YFSETQ come from the germline V gene. Unmatched junction bases numbered 6, after V lost 4 bases and J lost 4 bases. The CDR3 length is 15 residues.

The chain uses TRBV19 and TRBJ1-2; the match to TRBD1 covers 9 bases. CDR1 is LNHDA, CDR2 SQIVND, per germline (reference sequence). This CDR3 comprises 16 residues. V gave up 3 bases and J gave up 6 bases; unmatched junction bases: 11. Here the CDR3 DNA reads TGTGCCAGTAGTATTGGACAGGGGTTAAATCCCAATGGCTACACCTTC. Translated, it gives CASSIGQGLNPNGYTF.